These 18 T cell receptor beta chains originate from one sample sequenced in a study of regulatory T cells in long-lasting Graves disease. In building TCR beta libraries, iRepertoire HTBI primers were used together with Arm-PCR of CDR3 regions. TCRdb re-called the multiplex PCR reads with MiXCR, one entry per CDR3 protein. The sample lists more than 300,000 distinct CDR3 sequences, roughly 16% occurring once. Indicated time point: newly diagnosed GD, antithyroid drugs for less than 3 months. Scientists built the TCR library using RNA that was extracted from PBMCs. The sequenced sample was peripheral blood mononuclear cells (PBMCs), obtained at new diagnosis, from a patient treated with antithyroid drugs. All receptors come from a female donor with Graves disease.

There are many counts of this clonotype. This sequence joins TRBV2 and TRBJ1-5; TRBD1 agrees at 7 bases. V was pared by 5 bases and J by 7 bases, with 8 bases of the junction left unmatched. Per germline, CDR1 SNHLY and CDR2 FYNNEI. The CDR3 runs 14 residues. The CDR3 coding sequence is TGTGCCAGCAGTCAACGACAGGGTGACCAGCCCCAGCATTTT. It is translated as CASSQRQGDQPQHF.

In its sample, this clonotype was seen many times. This sequence joins TRBV30 and TRBJ1-1; a possible D gene is TRBD1 (6 bases). V lost 5 bases and J 5 bases, leaving 12 bases between the germline ends. CDR1 GTSNPN and CDR2 SVGIG come from the germline V gene (reference sequence). The CDR3 runs to 12 residues. The CDR3 sequence: CAWFHRATEAFF. CDR3 nucleotide sequence: TGTGCCTGGTTCCACAGGGCAACTGAAGCTTTCTTT.

This clonotype was detected a few times. The chain combines TRBV12-3 or TRBV12-4 with TRBJ2-3, with 8 positions matching TRBD2. V lost 10 bases and J lost 10; bases outside the gene matches: 10. The length of the CDR3 is 12 residues. CDR3 bases: TGTGCCACCCGAGTTAGCGGGGATGCGCAGTATTTT. This encodes CATRVSGDAQYF.

The chain uses TRBV4-1 and TRBJ2-1; D perhaps matches TRBD2 (6 bases). V was pared by 0 bases and J by 3 bases, with 12 bases between. The CDR3 is 16 residues long. Per the germline V gene, CDR1 is MGHRA and CDR2 is YSYEKL. DNA for the CDR3: TGCGCCAGCAGCCAAGAGCGGGGCAGCGTCTACAATGAGCAGTTCTTC. This encodes CASSQERGSVYNEQFF.

This clonotype was recorded at least ten times. The V gene is TRBV4-2, the J gene TRBJ2-1, with 9 bases that match TRBD1. The V and J ends lost 2 bases and 5 bases, in that order; junction bases with no gene match: 10. In germline, CDR1 is LGHNA, CDR2 YNFKEQ. This CDR3 region has 17 residues. The CDR3 is CASSQLPGQGKDNEQFF. CDR3 in DNA: TGTGCCAGCAGCCAACTCCCTGGACAGGGGAAGGACAATGAGCAGTTCTTC.

This chain links TRBV5-1 with TRBJ2-1; 10 bases are shared with TRBD2. From germline, CDR1 is SGHRS and CDR2 YFSETQ. CDR3 size: 16 residues. Trimming cost V 0 bases and J 9 bases; bases outside gene matches: 9. The CDR3 protein is CASSLVLRTSGSEQFF. CDR3 bases: TGCGCCAGCAGCTTGGTGCTGAGGACTAGCGGTAGTGAGCAGTTCTTC.

The table lists this clonotype with many counts. The chain is built from TRBV5-1 and TRBJ1-1; D might be TRBD1 (5 bases). The CDR3 is made up of 17 amino acids. Per germline, CDR1 SGHRS and CDR2 YFSETQ. Trimming stripped 2 bases from V and 1 base from J, with 18 bases between. This CDR3 reads CASSLRLTRDGNTEAFF. In DNA, the CDR3 is TGCGCCAGCAGCTTAAGACTCACTAGGGACGGGAACACTGAAGCTTTCTTT. The full variable domain, in which reference TRBV5-1 and TRBJ1-1 provide the parts outside the CDR3, is KAGVTQTPRYLIKTRGQQVTLSCSPISGHRSVSWYQQTPGQGLQFLFEYFSETQRNKGNFPGRFSGRQFSNSRSEMNVSTLELGDSALYLCASSLRLTRDGNTEAFFGQGTRLTVV.

In DNA form, the CDR3 reads TGTGCCAGCAGCGTGACAGGGGGCGCCAGGGGGGAGCTGTTTTTT. The encoded protein is CASSVTGGARGELFF. The gene calls are TRBV9 and TRBJ2-2, with 10 bases identical to TRBD1. From germline, CDR1 is SGDLS and CDR2 YYNGEE. V dropped 2 bases and J dropped 8; count of bases not matched to a gene: 6. The CDR3 is 15 residues long.

Ten or more counts support this clonotype. The chain carries TRBV28 and TRBJ1-1; 10 positions agree with TRBD1. In germline, CDR1 is MDHEN, CDR2 SYDVKM. The length of the CDR3 is 20 residues. V was clipped by 0 bases and J by 0 bases; unmatched bases: 13. The CDR3 is CASSLWDRGFLGGVNTEAFF. CDR3 DNA: TGTGCCAGCAGTTTATGGGACAGGGGGTTCCTAGGGGGCGTGAACACTGAAGCTTTCTTT. The whole variable domain, filled in from reference TRBV28 and TRBJ1-1, reads DVKVTQSSRYLVKRTGEKVFLECVQDMDHENMFWYRQDPGLGLRLIYFSYDVKMKEKGDIPEGYSVSREKKERFSLILESASTNQTSMYLCASSLWDRGFLGGVNTEAFFGQGTRLTVV.

The chain links TRBV27 to TRBJ2-2; TRBD1 or TRBD2 may be the D gene (5 bases each). This CDR3 contains 12 residues. V was pared by 7 bases and J by 4 bases, with 7 bases between. In germline, CDR1 is MNHEY, CDR2 SMNVEV (reference sequence). CDR3 sequence (DNA): TGTGCCAGCACGGGGCTCACCGGGGAGCTGTTTTTT. Its translation: CASTGLTGELFF.

This clonotype was recorded many times. The chain joins TRBV7-2 to TRBJ2-5; 14 nucleotides align to TRBD2. The ends lost 5 bases at V and 4 bases at J; junction bases unmatched: 3. Germline-derived CDR1 and CDR2 are SGHTA and FQGNSA. The CDR3 runs 15 residues. For the CDR3, the DNA is TGTGCCAGCAGCCTGACTAGCGGGAGGGGAGAGACCCAGTACTTC. As protein: CASSLTSGRGETQYF.

This clonotype appeared many times. This chain connects TRBV27 to TRBJ1-1; TRBD1 matches at 7 bases. Germline V gene sequence: CDR1 MNHEY, CDR2 SMNVEV (reference sequence). The trim removed 5 bases at V and 6 bases at J, leaving 9 bases unmatched. CDR3 length equals 14 residues. The CDR3 DNA reads as TGTGCCAGCAGTGGGAACCACAGGGGTTCTGAAGCTTTCTTT. Its protein product is CASSGNHRGSEAFF.

The J gene is TRBJ2-5, the V gene TRBV6-1; TRBD2 is a possible D gene (5 bases). Germline CDR1 is MNHNS and CDR2 is SASEGT. The CDR3 contains 17 residues. Trimming took off 1 base at V and 4 bases at J, with 19 bases between the two ends. Here the CDR3 reads CASSEGAGRVGGETQYF. Here the CDR3 DNA reads TGTGCCAGCAGTGAAGGGGCCGGAAGGGTTGGAGGAGAGACCCAGTACTTC.

This clonotype was counted ten times or more. The chain combines TRBV6-2 or TRBV6-3 with TRBJ2-7; D ambiguous. Germline V gene sequence: CDR1 MNHEY, CDR2 SVGEGT. V lost 2 bases and J 9 bases, leaving 11 bases between the germline ends. The CDR3 is 12 amino acids. CDR3 sequence (DNA): TGTGCCAGCAGTTACGCACCGAGAGGGCAGTACTTC. Amino acids: CASSYAPRGQYF.

Only a few counts were recorded for this clonotype. The CDR3 DNA reads TGTGCCAGCAGTGTGAACAGGGGAGGCTCCGGCCCTTTCTTT. It is translated as CASSVNRGGSGPFF. This rearrangement joins TRBV2 to TRBJ1-1; 7 bases agree with TRBD1. Germline values: CDR1 SNHLY, CDR2 FYNNEI. V shed 4 bases, J shed 12 bases, and the junction held 14 bases outside the gene matches. This CDR3 has 14 residues.

This clonotype was seen many times. The J gene is TRBJ1-1, the V gene TRBV6-2 or TRBV6-3; D unresolved. The CDR3 extends over 15 amino acids. From germline, CDR1 is MNHEY and CDR2 SVGEGT. The V end was cut by 0 bases, the J end by 0 bases, with 8 bases between. The chain's CDR3 is CASSYSGQLNTEAFF. Written as DNA, the CDR3 is TGTGCCAGCAGTTACTCCGGGCAGCTGAACACTGAAGCTTTCTTT.

This clonotype was found many times. The chain joins TRBV6-2 or TRBV6-3 to TRBJ2-7; D gene ambiguous. CDR1 is MNHEY and CDR2 is SVGEGT in the germline V gene. CDR3 size: 15 residues. V lost 2 bases and J 3 bases, leaving 14 bases between the germline ends. The CDR3 region has the DNA TGTGCCAGCAGTTACATGAGAGTGGGTGTCTACGAGCAGTACTTC. Protein: CASSYMRVGVYEQYF.

Concerning this clonotype itself: A much larger clone sits a single nucleotide away, making a read error possible. V gene TRBV15 combines with J gene TRBJ2-7, with 7 bases identical to TRBD2. The CDR3 sequence is 14 residues long. Germline values: CDR1 LNHNV, CDR2 YYDKDF (reference sequence). This CDR3 reads CATSPAGHSYEQCF. The DNA of the CDR3 is TGTGCCACCAGCCCAGCGGGGCACTCCTACGAGCAGTGCTTC.